The present TCR beta chain was sequenced within a study of OX40 agonist ivuxolimab in advanced cancers. The CDR3 runs 13 residues. V lost 0 bases, J lost 6 bases, and 7 bases lay in between. Germline lookup yields CDR1 SGDLS and CDR2 YYNGEE. TCRdb keeps only in-frame clones here, not all; method: immunoSEQ multiplex PCR. There are 150,000 to 170,000 clones in the sample; 94% occur only once, and around 0.31% lies in the top ten. The sequences come from CD4+ or CD8+ T cells sorted from blood, collected in a trial of the OX40 agonist ivuxolimab. This TCR was recovered from an adult with an advanced solid tumor such as melanoma, head and neck, liver or kidney cancer. The rearrangement links TRBV9 to TRBJ1-5; D gene uncertain. DNA for the CDR3: TGTGCCAGCAGCGTAGACTGGGGTCAGCCCCAGCATTTT. Translating it yields CASSVDWGQPQHF. Looking up the rest from reference TRBV9 and TRBJ1-5 gives the full variable domain: DSGVTQTPKHLITATGQRVTLRCSPRSGDLSVYWYQQSLDQGLQFLIQYYNGEERAKGNILERFSAQQFPDLHSELNLSSLELGDSALYFCASSVDWGQPQHFGDGTRLSIL.